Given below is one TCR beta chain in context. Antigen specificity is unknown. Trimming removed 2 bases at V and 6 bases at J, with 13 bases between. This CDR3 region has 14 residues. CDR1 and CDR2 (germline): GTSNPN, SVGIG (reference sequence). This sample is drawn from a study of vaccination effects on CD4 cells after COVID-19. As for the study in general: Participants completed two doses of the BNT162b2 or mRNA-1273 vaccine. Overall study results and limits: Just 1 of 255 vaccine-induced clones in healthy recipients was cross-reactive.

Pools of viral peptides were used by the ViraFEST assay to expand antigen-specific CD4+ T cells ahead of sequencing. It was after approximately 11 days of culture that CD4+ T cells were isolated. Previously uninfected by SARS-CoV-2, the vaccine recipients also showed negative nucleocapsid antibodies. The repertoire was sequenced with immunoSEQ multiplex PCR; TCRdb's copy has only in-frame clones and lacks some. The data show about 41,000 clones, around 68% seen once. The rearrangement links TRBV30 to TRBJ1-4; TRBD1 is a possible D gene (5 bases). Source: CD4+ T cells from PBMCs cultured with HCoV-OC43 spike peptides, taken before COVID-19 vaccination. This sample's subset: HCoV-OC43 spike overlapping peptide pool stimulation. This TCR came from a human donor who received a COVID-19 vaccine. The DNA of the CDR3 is TGTGCCTGGAGTCCGACGGGGCAGGATGAAAAACTGTTTTTT. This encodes CAWSPTGQDEKLFF. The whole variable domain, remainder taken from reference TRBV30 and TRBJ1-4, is SQTIHQWPATLVQPVGSPLSLECTVEGTSNPNLYWYRQAAGRGLQLLFYSVGIGQISSEVPQNLSASRPQDRQFILSSKKLLLSDSGFYLCAWSPTGQDEKLFFGSGTQLSVL.